One TCR beta chain is described in this entry. Antigen unknown. The entry originates in a study of cytomegalovirus exposure and HLA in healthy donors. Findings and caveats of the study: According to a later analysis, TCR clusters from the first cohort tended to co-occur in the roughly 120 validation repertoires. Despite most TCR sequences being rare, some public TCRs occurred in many donors. The study recorded 164 TCR beta chains that were cytomegalovirus-associated.

V was pared by 7 bases and J by 0 bases, with 13 bases between. CDR3 size: 14 residues. CDR1 is SGHVS and CDR2 is FQNEAQ in the germline V gene. Here immunoSEQ multiplex PCR was the method, and the copy in TCRdb shows in-frame clones only, minus some. The sample includes under 300,000 clones, 65% to 90% of them seen just once. The clonotype was recovered from a woman younger than 35 in good health and CMV-seronegative. The genes are TRBV7-8 and TRBJ2-7, with D tentatively TRBD2 (6 bases). Material for sequencing was PBMCs. Here the CDR3 DNA reads TGTGCCAGCAACTGGGACTTCTCCTCCTACGAGCAGTACTTC. It yields the protein CASNWDFSSYEQYF. The entire variable domain, with the rest obtained from reference TRBV7-8 and TRBJ2-7, is as follows: GAGVSQSPRYKVAKRGQDVALRCDPISGHVSLFWYQQALGQGPEFLTYFQNEAQLDKSGLPSDRFFAERPEGSVSTLKIQRTQQEDSAVYLCASNWDFSSYEQYFGPGTRLTVT.